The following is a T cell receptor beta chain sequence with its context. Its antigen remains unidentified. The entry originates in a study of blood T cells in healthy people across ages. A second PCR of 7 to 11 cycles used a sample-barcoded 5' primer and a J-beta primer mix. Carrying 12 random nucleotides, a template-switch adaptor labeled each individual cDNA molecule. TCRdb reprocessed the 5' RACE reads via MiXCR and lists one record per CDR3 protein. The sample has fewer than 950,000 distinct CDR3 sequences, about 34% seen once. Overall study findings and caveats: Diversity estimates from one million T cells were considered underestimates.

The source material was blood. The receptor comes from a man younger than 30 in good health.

CDR3 nucleotide sequence: TGTGCCAGCAGTCGGTCGGTCAGTGAAGCTTTCTTT. Its translation: CASSRSVSEAFF. The genes are TRBV5-6 and TRBJ1-1, with D unresolved. CDR1 and CDR2 from the germline V gene are SGHDT and YYEEEE. This CDR3 comprises 12 residues. The germline V and J ends were trimmed by 5 bases and 7 bases, with 12 bases remaining between them.